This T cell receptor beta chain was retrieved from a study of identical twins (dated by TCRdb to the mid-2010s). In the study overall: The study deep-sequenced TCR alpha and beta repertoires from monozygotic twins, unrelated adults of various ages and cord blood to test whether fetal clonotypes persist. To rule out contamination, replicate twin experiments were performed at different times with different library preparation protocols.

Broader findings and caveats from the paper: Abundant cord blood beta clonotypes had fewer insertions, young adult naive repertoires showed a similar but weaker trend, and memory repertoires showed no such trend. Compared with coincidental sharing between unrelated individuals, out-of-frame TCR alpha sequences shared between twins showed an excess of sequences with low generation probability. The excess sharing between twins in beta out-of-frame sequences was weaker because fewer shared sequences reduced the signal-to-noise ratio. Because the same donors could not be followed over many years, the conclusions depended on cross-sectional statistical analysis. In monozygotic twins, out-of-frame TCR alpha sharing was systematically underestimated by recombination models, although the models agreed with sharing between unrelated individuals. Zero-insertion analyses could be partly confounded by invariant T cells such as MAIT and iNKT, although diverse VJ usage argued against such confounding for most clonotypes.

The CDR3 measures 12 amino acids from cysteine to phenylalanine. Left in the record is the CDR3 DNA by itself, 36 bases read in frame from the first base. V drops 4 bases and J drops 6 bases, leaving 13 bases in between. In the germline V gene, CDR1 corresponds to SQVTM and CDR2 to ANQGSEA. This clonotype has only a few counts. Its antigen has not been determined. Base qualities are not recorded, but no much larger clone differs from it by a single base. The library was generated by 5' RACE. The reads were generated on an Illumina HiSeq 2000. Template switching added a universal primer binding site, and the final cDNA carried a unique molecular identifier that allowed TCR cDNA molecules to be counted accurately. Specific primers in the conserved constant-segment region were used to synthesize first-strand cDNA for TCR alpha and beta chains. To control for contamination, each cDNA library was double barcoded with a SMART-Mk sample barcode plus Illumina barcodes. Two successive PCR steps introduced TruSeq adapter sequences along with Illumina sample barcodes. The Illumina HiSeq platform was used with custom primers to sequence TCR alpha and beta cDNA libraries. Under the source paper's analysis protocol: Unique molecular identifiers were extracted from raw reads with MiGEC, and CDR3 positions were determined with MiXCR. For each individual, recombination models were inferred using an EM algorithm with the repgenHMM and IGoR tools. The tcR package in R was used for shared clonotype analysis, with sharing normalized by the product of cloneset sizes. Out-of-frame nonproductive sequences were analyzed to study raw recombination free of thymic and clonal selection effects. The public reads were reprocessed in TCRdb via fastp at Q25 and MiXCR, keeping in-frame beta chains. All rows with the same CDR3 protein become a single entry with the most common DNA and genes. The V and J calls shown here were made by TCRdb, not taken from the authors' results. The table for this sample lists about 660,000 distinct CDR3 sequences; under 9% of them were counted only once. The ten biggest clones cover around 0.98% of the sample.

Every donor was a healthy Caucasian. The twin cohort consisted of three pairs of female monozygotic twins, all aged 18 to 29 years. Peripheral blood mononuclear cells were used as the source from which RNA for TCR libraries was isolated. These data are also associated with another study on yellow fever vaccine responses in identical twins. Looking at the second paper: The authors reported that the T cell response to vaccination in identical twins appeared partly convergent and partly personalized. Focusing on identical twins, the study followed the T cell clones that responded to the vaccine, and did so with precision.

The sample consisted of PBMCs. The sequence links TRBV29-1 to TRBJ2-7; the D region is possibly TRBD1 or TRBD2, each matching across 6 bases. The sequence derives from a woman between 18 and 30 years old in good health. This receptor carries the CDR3 CSVGKGGSEQYF. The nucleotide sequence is TGCAGCGTTGGAAAGGGGGGAAGCGAGCAGTACTTC.